This T cell receptor beta chain came from a study of OX40 agonist ivuxolimab in advanced cancers. General study results and limits: Clonal expansion among partial responders at 0.1-3.0 mg/kg ranked near the lowest.

A few counts support this clone. The antigen is unknown. Clones were read by immunoSEQ multiplex PCR, and TCRdb kept only the in-frame ones, dropping some. The sample includes tens of thousands of clones, around 84% of them seen just once. CDR1 is SGHNT, CDR2 YYREEE, per germline (reference sequence). This CDR3 comprises 11 residues. V lost 3 bases and J 4 bases, leaving 4 bases between the germline ends. Autoimmune disease history or systemic immunosuppression meant exclusion. The chain links TRBV5-4 to TRBJ1-1, with D uncertain. The sample here was CD4+ or CD8+ T cells sorted from blood, taken in a trial of the OX40 agonist ivuxolimab. The source is an adult with an advanced solid tumor such as melanoma, head and neck, liver or kidney cancer. CDR3 amino acids: CASSYSTEAFF. The CDR3 DNA is TGTGCCAGCAGCTATAGCACTGAAGCTTTCTTT.